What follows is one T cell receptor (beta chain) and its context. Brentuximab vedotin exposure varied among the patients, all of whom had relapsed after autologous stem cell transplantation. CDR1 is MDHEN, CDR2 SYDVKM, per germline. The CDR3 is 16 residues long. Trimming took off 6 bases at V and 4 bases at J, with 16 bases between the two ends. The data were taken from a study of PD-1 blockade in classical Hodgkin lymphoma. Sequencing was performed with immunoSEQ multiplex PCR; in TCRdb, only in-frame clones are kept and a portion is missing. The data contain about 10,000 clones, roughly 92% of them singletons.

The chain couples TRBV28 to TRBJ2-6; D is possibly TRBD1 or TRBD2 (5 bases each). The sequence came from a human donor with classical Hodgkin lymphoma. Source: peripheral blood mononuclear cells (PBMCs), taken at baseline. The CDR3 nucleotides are TGTGCCAGCAGCCCCCCCGGGGCATACGGGGCCAACGTCCTGACTTTC. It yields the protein CASSPPGAYGANVLTF.